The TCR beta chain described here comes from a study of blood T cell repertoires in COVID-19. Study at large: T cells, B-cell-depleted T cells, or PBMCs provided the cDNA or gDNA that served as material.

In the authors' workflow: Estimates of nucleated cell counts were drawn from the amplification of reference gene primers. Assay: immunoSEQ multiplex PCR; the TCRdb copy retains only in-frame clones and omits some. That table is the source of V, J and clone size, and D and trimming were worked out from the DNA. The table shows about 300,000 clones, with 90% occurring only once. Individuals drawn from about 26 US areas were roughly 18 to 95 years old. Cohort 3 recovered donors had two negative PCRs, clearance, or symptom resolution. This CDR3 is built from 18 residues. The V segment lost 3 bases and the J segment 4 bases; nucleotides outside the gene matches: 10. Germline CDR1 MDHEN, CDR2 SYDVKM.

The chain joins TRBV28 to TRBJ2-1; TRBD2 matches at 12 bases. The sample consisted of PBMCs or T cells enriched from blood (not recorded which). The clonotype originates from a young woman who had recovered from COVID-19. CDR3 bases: TGTGCCAGCAGTTTCGACCCGGCGGGACTAGCGGGTTACAATGAGCAGTTCTTC. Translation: CASSFDPAGLAGYNEQFF.